This T cell receptor beta chain derives from a study of T-cell reconstitution after alpha-beta-depleted transplantation in children. This clonotype was recorded many times. Unique molecular identifiers were used to barcode this TCRbeta library. TCRdb recomputed calls from the PCR reads with MiXCR, one row per CDR3 protein. The sample includes 600,000 to 700,000 distinct CDR3 sequences, 10% to 15% of them seen just once. V dropped 6 bases and J dropped 0 bases, with 12 bases sitting between them. The CDR3 sequence is 15 residues long. Per the germline V gene, CDR1 is SNHLY and CDR2 is FYNNEI. The starting material was PBMCs, obtained before TCRalphabeta/CD19-depleted stem cell transplant. The TCR comes from a girl aged 2 to 10 with congenital amegakaryocytic thrombocytopenia, due to receive a stem cell transplant. The chain links TRBV2 to TRBJ2-1; D may be TRBD1 (6 bases). CDR3 region: CASRSDRSSYNEQFF. The CDR3 bases are TGTGCCAGCAGATCAGACAGGAGCTCCTACAATGAGCAGTTCTTC.